This T cell receptor gamma chain was captured by sequencing in a study of gamma-delta chains in newborns, infants, children. Across the study: Polyclonal expansion of innate γδ T cells after birth follows microbial exposure.

The CDR3 sequence is 15 residues long. Germline V lookup: CDR1 GITISATS, CDR2 ISYDGTV (reference sequence). TCRdb re-called the reads using CATT. The profile covers approximately 1,000 gamma-chain clones, with around 2.1% appearing a single time and around 33% taken by the ten largest. Worth noting for this clone: At residue 9, the TCRdb amino acid sequence and the translated nucleotide sequence differ, so the protein here is the DNA translation.

Sequencing was performed on blood. The V call is TRGV9, the J call TRGJP. The sequence derives from a child who was a newborn, infant or young child, either healthy, febrile or measles-vaccinated (not recorded which). DNA for the CDR3: TGTGCCTTGTGGTTACAAGAGTTGGACAAAAAAATCAAGGTATTT. Its protein is CALWLQELDKKIKVF.